This is a list of T cell receptor beta chains from one sample in a study of patients and donors after allogeneic stem cell transplantation. TCRdb re-derived calls from the RT-PCR reads in MiXCR, one entry per CDR3 protein. The table lists about a million distinct CDR3 sequences, about a sixth of them singletons. The sample taken for sequencing was blood, either unsorted or a sorted T cell fraction (not recorded which). The receptors stem from a human donor who was either an allogeneic HSCT recipient or a stem cell or donor lymphocyte infusion donor (not recorded which). It is not recorded whose cells these are; they may come from a transplant donor. CDR3s include the opening cysteine and the closing phenylalanine or tryptophan. The D gene is left open where the match is weak. Rows give clone size only sometimes, using once, few, many, or a class for an expanded clone.

>.|TRBJ2-1|TRBV4-3|TRBD1
CASSPTGTGMYNEQFF
TGCGCCAGCAGCCCAACCGGGACAGGCATGTACAATGAGCAGTTCTTC
>few|TRBJ1-4|TRBV4-1|.
CASSQVGDEKLFF
TGCGCCAGCAGCCAAGTAGGGGATGAAAAACTGTTTTTT
>few|TRBJ1-1|TRBV5-1|.
CASSLEEGKITEAFF
TGCGCCAGCAGCCTAGAAGAGGGTAAGATAACTGAAGCTTTCTTT
>few|TRBJ2-7|TRBV28|.
CASSSMGYEQYF
TGTGCCAGCAGTTCAATGGGCTACGAGCAGTACTTC
>few|TRBJ1-1|TRBV6-4|.
CASSDSIGSTEAFF
TGTGCCAGCAGTGACTCGATCGGAAGTACTGAAGCTTTCTTT
>many|TRBJ2-1|TRBV10-3|.
CAIAGQGLNEQFF
TGTGCCATTGCGGGCCAAGGCCTCAATGAGCAGTTCTTC
>few|TRBJ1-5|TRBV7-2|.
CASSLPGPLGNQPQHF
TGTGCCAGCAGCTTACCAGGCCCCCTCGGCAATCAGCCCCAGCATTTT
>few|TRBJ2-5|TRBV27|.
CASSLLSLGGTQYF
TGTGCCAGCAGTTTACTCAGTCTGGGCGGGACCCAGTACTTC
>.|TRBJ2-5|TRBV4-1|TRBD2
CASSHSRSSGIQETQYF
TGCGCCAGCAGCCACTCCCGTTCTAGCGGGATCCAAGAGACCCAGTACTTC
>many|TRBJ2-7|TRBV4-1|TRBD1
CASSRDRGLYEQYF
TGTGCCAGCAGTCGGGACAGGGGTCTCTACGAGCAGTACTTC
>few|TRBJ2-3|TRBV20-1|.
CSARDSSRELTDTQYF
TGCAGTGCTAGAGACTCATCCCGGGAGTTGACAGATACGCAGTATTTT
>few|TRBJ2-1|TRBV27|TRBD2
CASSLSLAGWDEQFF
TGTGCCAGCAGTTTGAGTCTAGCGGGGTGGGATGAGCAGTTCTTC
>few|TRBJ1-5|TRBV7-9|TRBD1
CASSQYFGTGENQPQHF
TGTGCCAGCAGCCAGTATTTCGGGACAGGGGAGAATCAGCCCCAGCATTTT
>few|TRBJ2-2|TRBV5-1|.
CASSISVPGELFF
TGCGCCAGCAGCATTAGCGTCCCCGGGGAGCTGTTTTTT
>.|TRBJ2-5|TRBV7-2|TRBD2
CASSLLARLAGGKTQYF
TGTGCCAGCAGCTTATTAGCCCGACTAGCGGGGGGTAAGACCCAGTACTTC
>few|TRBJ2-1|TRBV29-1|.
CSAASGGEQFF
TGCAGCGCCGCATCAGGCGGTGAGCAGTTCTTC
>.|TRBJ2-7|TRBV10-3|TRBD2
CAIRATGTSGVYEQYF
TGTGCCATCAGAGCAACCGGGACTAGCGGGGTATACGAGCAGTACTTC
>.|TRBJ1-5|TRBV6-1|.
CASSPSRGFQPQHF
TGTGCCAGCAGCCCCTCCCGGGGGTTTCAGCCCCAGCATTTT
>few|TRBJ2-2|TRBV15|TRBD1
CATRLGDSFTGELFF
TGTGCCACCAGACTCGGGGACAGCTTCACCGGGGAGCTGTTTTTT
>few|TRBJ2-3|TRBV12-3/TRBV12-4|.
CASSFTSGVTDTQYF
TGTGCCAGCAGTTTCACTTCGGGGGTCACAGATACGCAGTATTTT
>.|TRBJ2-1|TRBV7-3|TRBD2
CASSPVSGLAGGPNEQFF
TGTGCCAGCAGCCCAGTATCAGGACTAGCGGGGGGGCCTAATGAGCAGTTCTTC
>.|TRBJ2-5|TRBV30|.
CAWREETQYF
TGTGCCTGGAGAGAAGAGACCCAGTACTTC
>.|TRBJ2-5|TRBV29-1|.
CSVEGPWTQEETQYF
TGCAGCGTTGAAGGGCCATGGACTCAAGAAGAGACCCAGTACTTC
>many|TRBJ2-3|TRBV6-2/TRBV6-3|.
CASSYRATRGDTQYF
TGTGCCAGCAGTTACAGGGCCACCAGGGGTGATACGCAGTATTTT
>.|TRBJ1-5|TRBV15|.
CATSRDIPAPAGQPQHF
TGTGCCACCAGCAGAGATATCCCGGCCCCAGCGGGTCAGCCCCAGCATTTT
>.|TRBJ2-3|TRBV2|TRBD2
CASSYSGGESTDTQYF
TGTGCCAGCAGCTACTCGGGGGGGGAGTCGACAGATACGCAGTATTTT
>.|TRBJ2-7|TRBV20-1|.
CSARGDRLPRKQYF
TGCAGTGCTAGAGGAGACAGACTCCCTCGGAAGCAGTACTTC
>.|TRBJ2-7|TRBV5-1|TRBD1
CASSSMGQETYEQYF
TGCGCCAGCAGCTCCATGGGACAGGAAACCTACGAGCAGTACTTC
>many|TRBJ2-1|TRBV12-3/TRBV12-4|TRBD2
CASTSGRLNEQFF
TGTGCCAGCACTAGCGGGAGACTGAATGAGCAGTTCTTC
>.|TRBJ1-1|TRBV2|.
CASSRQGPTEAFF
TGTGCCAGCAGCAGACAAGGGCCCACTGAAGCTTTCTTT
>few|TRBJ2-7|TRBV12-3/TRBV12-4|TRBD2
CASSIRLAGDTSYEQYF
TGTGCCAGCAGTATTCGACTAGCGGGGGATACCTCCTACGAGCAGTACTTC
>.|TRBJ2-1|TRBV19|.
CASSILIYNEQFF
TGTGCCAGTAGTATACTAATATACAATGAGCAGTTCTTC
>.|TRBJ1-2|TRBV10-3|.
CATSPDRENYGYTF
TGTGCCACCTCGCCCGACCGAGAAAACTATGGCTACACCTTC
>.|TRBJ1-1|TRBV10-3|.
CAIRMDRMNTEAFF
TGTGCCATCAGGATGGACAGAATGAACACTGAAGCTTTCTTT
>.|TRBJ2-3|TRBV5-1|TRBD2
CASSLEGAGVPDTQYF
TGCGCCAGCAGCTTGGAGGGAGCGGGGGTCCCCGATACGCAGTATTTT
>many|TRBJ2-7|TRBV30|.
CATRPGTRYEQYF
TGTGCCACCCGACCGGGAACAAGGTACGAGCAGTACTTC
>.|TRBJ1-1|TRBV30|.
CACIGQRNTEAFF
TGTGCCTGTATCGGACAGCGGAACACTGAAGCTTTCTTT